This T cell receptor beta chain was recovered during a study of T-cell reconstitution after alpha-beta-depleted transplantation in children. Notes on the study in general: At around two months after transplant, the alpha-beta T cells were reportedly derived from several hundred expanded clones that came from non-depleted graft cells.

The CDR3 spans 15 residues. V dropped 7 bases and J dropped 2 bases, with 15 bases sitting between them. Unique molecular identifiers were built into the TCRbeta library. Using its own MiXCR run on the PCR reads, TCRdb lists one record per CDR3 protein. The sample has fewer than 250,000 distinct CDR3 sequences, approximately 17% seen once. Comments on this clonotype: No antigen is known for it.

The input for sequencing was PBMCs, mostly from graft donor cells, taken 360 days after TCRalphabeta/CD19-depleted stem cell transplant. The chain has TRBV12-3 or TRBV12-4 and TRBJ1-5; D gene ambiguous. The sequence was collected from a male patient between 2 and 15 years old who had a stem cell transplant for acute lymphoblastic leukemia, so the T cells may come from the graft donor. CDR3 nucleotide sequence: TGTGCCAGCACCCAGGAGGAGTTTGGCAATCAGCCCCAGCATTTT. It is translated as CASTQEEFGNQPQHF.